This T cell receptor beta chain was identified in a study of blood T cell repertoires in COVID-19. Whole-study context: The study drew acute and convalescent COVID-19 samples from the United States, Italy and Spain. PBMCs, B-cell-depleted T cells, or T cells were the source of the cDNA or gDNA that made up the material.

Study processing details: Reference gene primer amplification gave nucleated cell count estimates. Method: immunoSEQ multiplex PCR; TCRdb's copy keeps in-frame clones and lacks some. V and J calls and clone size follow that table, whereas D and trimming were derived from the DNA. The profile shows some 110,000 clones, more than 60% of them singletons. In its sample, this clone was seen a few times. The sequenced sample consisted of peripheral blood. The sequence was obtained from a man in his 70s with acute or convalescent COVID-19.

The CDR3 loop is CASTLGTSATGELFF. The CDR3 DNA is TGCGCCAGCACCCTCGGGACTAGCGCCACCGGGGAGCTGTTTTTT. The V gene is TRBV5-1, the J gene TRBJ2-2; TRBD2 matches at 10 bases. Germline V gene lookup returns CDR1 SGHRS and CDR2 YFSETQ. V gave up 6 bases and J gave up 4 bases; unmatched junction bases: 6. The CDR3 sequence is 15 residues long.